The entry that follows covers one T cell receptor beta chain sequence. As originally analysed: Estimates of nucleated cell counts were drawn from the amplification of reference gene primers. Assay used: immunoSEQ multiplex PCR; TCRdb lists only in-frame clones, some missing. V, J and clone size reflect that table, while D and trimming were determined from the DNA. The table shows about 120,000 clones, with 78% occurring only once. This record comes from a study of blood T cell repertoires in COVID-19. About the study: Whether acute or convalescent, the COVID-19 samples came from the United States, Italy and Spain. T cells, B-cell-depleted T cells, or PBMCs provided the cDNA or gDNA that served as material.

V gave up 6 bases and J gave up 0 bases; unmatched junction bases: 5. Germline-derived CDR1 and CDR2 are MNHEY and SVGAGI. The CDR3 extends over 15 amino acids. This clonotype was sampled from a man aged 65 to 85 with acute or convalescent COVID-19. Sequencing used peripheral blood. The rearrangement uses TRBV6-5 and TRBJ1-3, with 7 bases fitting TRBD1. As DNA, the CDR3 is TGTGCCAGCAGACTCGGGACAGACTCTGGAAACACCATATATTTT. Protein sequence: CASRLGTDSGNTIYF.